What follows are 24 T cell receptor beta chains derived from one specimen sequenced in a study of shared clonotypes between healthy human individuals. Profiled with immunoSEQ multiplex PCR; TCRdb holds only in-frame clones, not every one. Altogether about 2 million clones are present, less than 95% being singletons, with the ten largest covering under 1.5%. Naivety among CD8 cells was defined by CD45RO negativity and positive CCR7 selection, thereby excluding terminally differentiated effector memory CD45RA+ cells. The sequencing sample was made of naive CD8+ T cells sorted from blood. These TCRs come from a man aged 18 to 29 in good health.

The gene calls are TRBV4-1 and TRBJ2-7; possible D gene TRBD2, 5 bases. The CDR3 runs 15 residues. Between the trimmed V and J ends, which lost 4 bases and 2 bases, there was a span of 15 bases. Germline loops: CDR1 MGHRA, CDR2 YSYEKL. CDR3: CASSPLVGVTYEQYF. The CDR3 DNA sequence: TGCGCCAGCAGCCCACTGGTCGGGGTAACCTACGAGCAGTACTTC.

The genes are TRBV7-9 and TRBJ2-1, with 7 bases lining up with TRBD1. V shed 2 bases and J 7 bases; nucleotides not matched to a gene: 2. The CDR3 loop spans 13 amino acids. The germline V gene has CDR1 SEHNR and CDR2 FQNEAQ (reference sequence). The CDR3 DNA reads TGTGCCAGCAGCTTAATACAGGGGAATGAGCAGTTCTTC. Translated, it gives CASSLIQGNEQFF.

The chain carries TRBV20-1 and TRBJ2-4; D call uncertain. The V end lost 3 bases, the J end lost 4 bases, and 4 bases lay between the germline ends. The CDR3 consists of 11 residues. Germline CDR1 is DFQATT and CDR2 is SNEGSKA (reference sequence). CDR3 residues: CSARQKNIQYF. The CDR3 DNA reads TGCAGTGCTAGGCAGAAAAACATTCAGTACTTC.

A note on this clone: The sample holds other DNA sequences that translate to the same CDR3. CDR3 region: CAWSVGGELFF. CDR3 bases: TGTGCCTGGAGTGTTGGCGGGGAGCTGTTTTTT. The chain uses TRBV30 and TRBJ2-2; D is undetermined. Germline CDR1 GTSNPN, CDR2 SVGIG (reference sequence). The CDR3 covers 11 residues. Trimming left V 0 bases short and J 7 bases short, with 3 bases between.

The V gene is TRBV10-2, the J gene TRBJ2-1; D gene unclear. The germline V gene encodes CDR1 WSHSY and CDR2 SAAADI. Trimming removed 3 bases from V and 4 bases from J, with 7 bases in between. CDR3 length equals 13 residues. The CDR3 nucleotides are TGCGCCAGCAGTGAAGTAGTGTACAATGAGCAGTTCTTC. Translation gives CASSEVVYNEQFF.

In the case of this clone: Other DNA sequences from this sample encode an identical CDR3 as well. The chain has TRBV9 and TRBJ2-7; D uncertain. The CDR3 is 14 amino acids. CDR1 SGDLS and CDR2 YYNGEE come from the germline V gene. V was trimmed by 0 bases and J by 0 bases, leaving 7 bases between them. This chain's CDR3 is CASSVGPSSYEQYF. CDR3 DNA: TGTGCCAGCAGCGTAGGTCCGTCCTCCTACGAGCAGTACTTC.

The CDR3 sequence: CASSLPIAGGANTGELFF. The DNA of the CDR3 is TGCGCCAGCAGCTTGCCCATAGCGGGAGGTGCGAACACCGGGGAGCTGTTTTTT. This chain connects TRBV5-1 to TRBJ2-2; 10 nucleotides line up with TRBD2. This CDR3 comprises 18 residues. Per germline, CDR1 SGHRS and CDR2 YFSETQ. J gave up 0 bases and V 1 base, and 6 bases lay outside the gene matches.

This clone was detected only once. V is TRBV14 and J is TRBJ2-7; possible D gene TRBD1, 7 bases. The V gene lost 2 bases and the J gene lost 9 bases, with 23 bases spanning the gap. Germline CDR1 and CDR2: SGHDN and FVKESK. CDR3 length: 16 residues. This CDR3 is CASSQPEEGAPEGQYF. CDR3 coding DNA: TGTGCCAGCAGCCAACCCGAGGAGGGGGCGCCGGAAGGGCAGTACTTC.

The chain is built from TRBV6-1 and TRBJ2-3, with TRBD2 identical over 7 bases. This CDR3 has 10 amino acids. After removal of 3 bases from V and 14 bases from J, the junction contained 2 bases not matched to a gene. CDR1 and CDR2 (germline): MNHNS, SASEGT. The CDR3 DNA sequence: TGTGCCAGCAGTGATGGGAGGGCGTATTTT. It specifies CASSDGRAYF.

V and J are TRBV14 and TRBJ2-5; D is ambiguous. This CDR3 contains 14 residues. Per germline, CDR1 SGHDN and CDR2 FVKESK. V was cut by 0 bases and J by 3 bases, with 8 bases left in between. The CDR3 here is CASSQDPPEETQYF. CDR3 nucleotide sequence: TGTGCCAGCAGCCAAGATCCGCCGGAAGAGACCCAGTACTTC. Looking up the rest from reference TRBV14 and TRBJ2-5 gives the full variable domain: EAGVTQFPSHSVIEKGQTVTLRCDPISGHDNLYWYRRVMGKEIKFLLHFVKESKQDESGMPNNRFLAERTGGTYSTLKVQPAELEDSGVYFCASSQDPPEETQYFGPGTRLLVL.

The genes are TRBV2 and TRBJ2-2, with unresolved D. V was shortened by 6 bases and J by 7 bases, with 18 bases between the two germline ends. CDR1 is SNHLY and CDR2 is FYNNEI in the germline V gene. CDR3 size: 15 residues. The CDR3 spells CASRINELLIGELFF. The CDR3 DNA reads TGTGCCAGCAGGATAAACGAGTTGCTTATCGGGGAGCTGTTTTTT.

This rearrangement joins TRBV6-1 to TRBJ2-3; possible D gene TRBD2, 6 bases. V was cut by 10 bases and J by 1 base, with 12 bases left in between. The germline V gene has CDR1 MNHNS and CDR2 SASEGT. CDR3 length: 13 residues. CDR3 coding DNA: TGTGCCACCTCGGCTAGCGGCACAGATACGCAGTATTTT. It yields the protein CATSASGTDTQYF.

CDR3 DNA sequence: TGTGCCAGCGGGACAGAGACCTACGAGCAGTACTTC. Translation: CASGTETYEQYF. The V gene is TRBV7-9, the J gene TRBJ2-7; TRBD1 agrees at 7 bases. Germline CDR1 and CDR2: SEHNR and FQNEAQ (reference sequence). V shed 8 bases, J shed 2 bases, and the junction held 3 bases outside the gene matches. This CDR3 has 12 amino acids.

The rearrangement links TRBV10-2 to TRBJ2-5; no clear D. The germline V and J ends were trimmed by 2 bases and 4 bases, with 20 bases remaining between them. The germline V gene has CDR1 WSHSY and CDR2 SAAADI. The CDR3 totals 17 residues. The CDR3 region has the DNA TGCGCCAGCAGTGAGCCCGCCGAGCGAGGTCGGCGAGAGACCCAGTACTTC. Encoded protein: CASSEPAERGRRETQYF.

The chain couples TRBV29-1 to TRBJ1-2; D is undetermined. The CDR3 loop spans 12 amino acids. The V and J ends lost 0 bases and 6 bases respectively, with 8 bases between them. Germline-derived CDR1 and CDR2 are SQVTM and ANQGSEA. The CDR3 sequence is CSVEEEGHGYTF. The CDR3, as DNA: TGCAGCGTTGAAGAAGAAGGTCATGGCTACACCTTC.

The chain carries TRBV11-2 and TRBJ2-5; 8 bases are shared with TRBD2. Germline lookup yields CDR1 SGHAT and CDR2 FQNNGV. The junction had 6 bases not matched to a gene; V was cut back by 6 bases and J by 3 bases. There are 14 residues in the CDR3. CDR3 region: CASRRAGVEETQYF. Here the CDR3 DNA reads TGTGCCAGCAGGCGAGCGGGAGTGGAAGAGACCCAGTACTTC.

The chain has TRBV7-2 and TRBJ2-2; a weak D match, TRBD2 (5 bases). This CDR3 region has 16 residues. Deletions cut 1 base from V and 3 bases from J, with 12 bases between. CDR1 is SGHTA, CDR2 FQGNSA, per germline. This chain's CDR3 is CASSLGRGRDTGELFF. In DNA, the CDR3 is TGTGCCAGCAGCTTAGGACGGGGTCGCGACACCGGGGAGCTGTTTTTT. The variable domain in full, with the rest retrieved from reference TRBV7-2 and TRBJ2-2, is GAGVSQSPSNKVTEKGKDVELRCDPISGHTALYWYRQSLGQGLEFLIYFQGNSAPDKSGLPSDRFSAERTGGSVSTLTIQRTQQEDSAVYLCASSLGRGRDTGELFFGEGSRLTVL.

This clone was found once. In DNA, the CDR3 is TGTGCCAGCGCCGTGTCCGGGTCCGACGAGCAGTACTTC. This encodes CASAVSGSDEQYF. J is TRBJ2-7 and V is TRBV27; no reliable D call. The V and J ends lost 8 bases and 5 bases respectively, with 16 bases between them. Germline loops: CDR1 MNHEY, CDR2 SMNVEV (reference sequence). The CDR3 totals 13 residues.

V usage is TRBV6-5 and J usage is TRBJ1-1, with a possible D match to TRBD1 (5 bases). Per the germline V gene, CDR1 is MNHEY and CDR2 is SVGAGI. V shed 3 bases and J shed 1 base, with 12 bases lying between them. There are 15 residues in the CDR3. CDR3 sequence: CASSYGGTTNTEAFF. For the CDR3, the DNA is TGTGCCAGCAGTTATGGAGGGACCACGAACACTGAAGCTTTCTTT.

The chain recombines TRBV28 with TRBJ1-2; no clear D. V dropped 7 bases and J dropped 6 bases, with 24 bases sitting between them. The CDR3 consists of 16 residues. In germline, CDR1 is MDHEN, CDR2 SYDVKM. The CDR3 spells CASTPRGSGAADGYTF. CDR3 DNA: TGTGCCAGCACTCCCCGGGGTTCGGGAGCCGCGGATGGCTACACCTTC.

The chain carries TRBV13 and TRBJ2-7, with D tentatively TRBD1 or TRBD2 (5 bases each). Trimming took 1 base from V and 5 from J, leaving 18 bases between them. There are 16 residues in the CDR3. Germline CDR1 is PRHDT and CDR2 is FYEKMQ (reference sequence). The CDR3 nucleotides read TGTGCCAGCAGCTTAGTCGGTCAGGGAGCTTTCCACGAGCAGTACTTC. Amino acid sequence: CASSLVGQGAFHEQYF.

This sequence joins TRBV29-1 and TRBJ2-1, with 9 bases identical to TRBD1. This CDR3 contains 13 residues. The V gene's germline CDR1 is SQVTM and CDR2 ANQGSEA. Trimming at V came to 7 bases and at J to 7 bases, leaving 8 bases not matched to a gene. CDR3 nucleotides: TGCAGCGCGGACAGGGGTCTGGGTAATGAGCAGTTCTTC. Its protein product is CSADRGLGNEQFF.

This chain uses TRBV6-1 with TRBJ2-2; no clear D gene. The V gene lost 2 bases and the J gene lost 7 bases, with 5 bases spanning the gap. The CDR3 consists of 12 residues. From germline, CDR1 is MNHNS and CDR2 SASEGT. This CDR3 reads CASSELGGELFF. CDR3 DNA sequence: TGTGCCAGCAGTGAATTGGGCGGGGAGCTGTTTTTT.

This chain connects TRBV9 to TRBJ2-2; possibly TRBD2 for D (5 bases). Germline V CDR1 and CDR2: SGDLS, YYNGEE. The CDR3 is 15 amino acids. Between the trimmed V and J ends, which lost 4 bases and 3 bases, there was a span of 13 bases. The CDR3 loop is CASSPMVSDTGELFF. The DNA of the CDR3 is TGTGCCAGCAGCCCTATGGTTAGCGACACCGGGGAGCTGTTTTTT.